This section outlines one T cell receptor beta chain sequence together with its context. Antigen unknown. Clones were read by immunoSEQ multiplex PCR, and TCRdb kept only the in-frame ones, dropping some. This sample yields about 2.2 million clones, of which roughly 91% are seen a single time; roughly 1.7% belongs to the top ten. This specimen comes from a study of shared clonotypes between healthy human individuals. This CDR3 has 15 residues. Germline V gene sequence: CDR1 MGHRA, CDR2 YSYEKL. Trimming pared 2 bases from V and 5 bases from J, leaving 15 bases between. Naive CD8 isolation took CD45RO-negative cells positively selected for CCR7 and excluded terminally differentiated effector memory CD45RA+ cells. Study-level findings and limits: Unshared clonotypes carried lower generation probabilities than those common to all four donors.

The chain joins TRBV4-1 to TRBJ2-5, with a possible D match to TRBD2 (6 bases). The sequence was obtained from a man between 18 and 35 years old in good health. Some clones in this sample may be carry-over from other donors' samples. The specimen sequenced was naive CD8+ T cells from PBMCs. DNA for the CDR3: TGCGCCAGCAGCCAAACTGCCAGCGGGCGGGAGACCCAGTACTTC. Residues: CASSQTASGRETQYF.